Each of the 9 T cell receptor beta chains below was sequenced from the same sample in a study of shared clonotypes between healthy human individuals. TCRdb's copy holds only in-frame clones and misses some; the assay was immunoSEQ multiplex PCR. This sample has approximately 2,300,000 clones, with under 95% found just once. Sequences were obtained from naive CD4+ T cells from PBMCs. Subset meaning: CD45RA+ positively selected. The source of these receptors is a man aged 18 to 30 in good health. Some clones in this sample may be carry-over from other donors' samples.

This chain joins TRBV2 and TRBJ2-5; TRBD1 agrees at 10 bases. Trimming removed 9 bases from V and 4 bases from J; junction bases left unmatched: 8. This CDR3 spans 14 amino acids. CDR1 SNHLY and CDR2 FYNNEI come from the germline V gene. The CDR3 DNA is TGTGCCAGGGGTGGGACAGGGGAGGGAGAGACCCAGTACTTC. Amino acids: CARGGTGEGETQYF.

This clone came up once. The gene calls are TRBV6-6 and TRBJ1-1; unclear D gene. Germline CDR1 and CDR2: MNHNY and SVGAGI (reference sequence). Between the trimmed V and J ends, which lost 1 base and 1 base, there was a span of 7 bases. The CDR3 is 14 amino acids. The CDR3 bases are TGTGCCAGCAGTTACTTTGTCCGGAACACTGAAGCTTTCTTT. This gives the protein CASSYFVRNTEAFF.

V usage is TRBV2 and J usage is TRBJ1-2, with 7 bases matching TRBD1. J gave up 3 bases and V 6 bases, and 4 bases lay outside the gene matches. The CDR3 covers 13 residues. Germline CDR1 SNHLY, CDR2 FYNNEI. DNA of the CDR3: TGTGCCAGCAGGGGGGACAGTTACTATGGCTACACCTTC. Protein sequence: CASRGDSYYGYTF.

Here the CDR3 DNA reads TGCGCCAGCAGCTCGGGGGCCACCGCATACAATGAGCAGTTCTTC. It specifies CASSSGATAYNEQFF. The J gene is TRBJ2-1, the V gene TRBV5-1, with D perhaps assigned TRBD1 or TRBD2 (6 bases each). Germline V gene sequence: CDR1 SGHRS, CDR2 YFSETQ. V lost 3 bases and J lost 4, with 14 bases in between. The CDR3 covers 15 residues.

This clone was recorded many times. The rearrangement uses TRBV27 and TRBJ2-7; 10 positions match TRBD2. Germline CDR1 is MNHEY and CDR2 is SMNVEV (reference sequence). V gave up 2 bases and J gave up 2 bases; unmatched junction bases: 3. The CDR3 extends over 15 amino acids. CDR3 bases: TGTGCCAGCAGTTTACCTAGCGGGGGACCCTACGAGCAGTACTTC. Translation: CASSLPSGGPYEQYF.

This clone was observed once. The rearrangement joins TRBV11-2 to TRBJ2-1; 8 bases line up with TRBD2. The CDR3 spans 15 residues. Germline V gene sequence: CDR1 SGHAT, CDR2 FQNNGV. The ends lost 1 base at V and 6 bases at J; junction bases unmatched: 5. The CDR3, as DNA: TGTGCCAGCAGCTTAGGCGGGAGGACCCTCAATGAGCAGTTCTTC. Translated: CASSLGGRTLNEQFF.

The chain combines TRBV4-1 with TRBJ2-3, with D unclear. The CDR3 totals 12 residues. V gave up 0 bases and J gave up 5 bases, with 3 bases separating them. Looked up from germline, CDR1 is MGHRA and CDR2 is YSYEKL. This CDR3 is CASSQDQDTQYF. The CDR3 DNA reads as TGCGCCAGCAGCCAAGATCAAGATACGCAGTATTTT.

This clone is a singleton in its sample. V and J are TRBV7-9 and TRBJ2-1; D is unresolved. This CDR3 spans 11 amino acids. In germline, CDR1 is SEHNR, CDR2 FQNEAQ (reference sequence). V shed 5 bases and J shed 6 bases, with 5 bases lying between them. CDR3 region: CASSQSNEQFF. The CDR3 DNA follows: TGTGCCAGCAGCCAGAGCAATGAGCAGTTCTTC.

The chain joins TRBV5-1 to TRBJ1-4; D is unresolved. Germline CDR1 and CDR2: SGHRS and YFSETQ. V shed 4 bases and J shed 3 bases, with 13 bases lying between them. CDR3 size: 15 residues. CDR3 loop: CASSDPGSANEKLFF. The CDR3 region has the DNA TGCGCCAGCAGCGACCCGGGGAGTGCTAATGAAAAACTGTTTTTT. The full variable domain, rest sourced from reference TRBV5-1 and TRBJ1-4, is KAGVTQTPRYLIKTRGQQVTLSCSPISGHRSVSWYQQTPGQGLQFLFEYFSETQRNKGNFPGRFSGRQFSNSRSEMNVSTLELGDSALYLCASSDPGSANEKLFFGSGTQLSVL.